This T cell receptor (beta chain) was sequenced in a study of T cell changes during pregnancy in multiple sclerosis. The protocol was immunoSEQ multiplex PCR, while the TCRdb copy is restricted to in-frame clones and leaves out a portion. The repertoire holds tens of thousands of clones, with more than 90% as singletons. V was pared by 6 bases and J by 5 bases, with 11 bases between. Germline assignment: CDR1 MNHEY and CDR2 SVGAGI. This CDR3 region has 13 residues. The source is a female donor in good health, enrolled as a control in a pregnancy study. This sequence joins TRBV6-5 and TRBJ2-4, with D perhaps matching TRBD2 (6 bases). The input for sequencing was peripheral blood, taken in the second trimester of pregnancy. CDR3 nucleotides: TGTGCCAGCAGGGGGCCGGGGGAAAACATTCAGTACTTC. Translated: CASRGPGENIQYF.